Following are 9 T cell receptor beta chains from one sample sequenced in a study of shared clonotypes between healthy human individuals. The table came from immunoSEQ multiplex PCR; TCRdb's copy has only in-frame clones and leaves some out. This sample has over a million clones, with 65% to 75% found just once. Sequencing used memory CD4+ T cells sorted from blood. Documented subset: CD45RA-negative fraction. All receptors come from a man aged 18-30 years in good health.

This sequence joins TRBV15 and TRBJ2-1, with 7 bases identical to TRBD2. Germline-derived CDR1 and CDR2 are LNHNV and YYDKDF (reference sequence). CDR3 length equals 14 residues. The junction had 0 bases not matched to a gene; V was cut back by 3 bases and J by 1 base. CDR3 region: CATSSGGSYNEQFF. In DNA, the CDR3 is TGTGCCACCAGCAGCGGGGGGTCCTACAATGAGCAGTTCTTC.

The gene calls are TRBV5-4 and TRBJ2-1; 8 positions match TRBD2. The CDR3 has 15 residues. Looked up from germline, CDR1 is SGHNT and CDR2 is YYREEE (reference sequence). The V gene end was trimmed by 4 bases and the J gene end by 9 bases; junction bases not matched to a gene: 12. In DNA, the CDR3 is TGTGCCAGCAGCCCACCCGGGACTAGTATTCCTGAGCAGTTCTTC. Its translation is CASSPPGTSIPEQFF.

This chain links TRBV30 with TRBJ1-5; D may be TRBD1 (5 bases). With 2 bases removed from V and 7 bases from J, the gap between germline ends came to 12 bases. Germline CDR1 GTSNPN, CDR2 SVGIG (reference sequence). The CDR3 spans 13 residues. The CDR3 loop reads CAWSREGKQPQHF. DNA for the CDR3: TGTGCCTGGAGTCGGGAGGGGAAACAGCCCCAGCATTTT.

A single count supports this clone. Sequence at one end of the junction differs from germline and may be a read error. V gene TRBV11-2 combines with J gene TRBJ2-6; no firm D call. Germline CDR1 SGHAT, CDR2 FQNNGV. The CDR3 runs 13 residues. CDR3 DNA sequence: TGTGCCAGCAGCTTAGCTGGGCCCAACGTCCTGACTTTC. Amino acids: CASSLAGPNVLTF. Full variable domain (outside the CDR3, taken from reference TRBV11-2 and TRBJ2-6): EAGVAQSPRYKIIEKRQSVAFWCNPISGHATLYWYQQILGQGPKLLIQFQNNGVVDDSQLPKDRFSAERLKGVDSTLKIQPAKLEDSAVYLCASSLAGPNVLTFGAGSRLTVL.

This clone was picked up a small number of times. The CDR3 DNA reads TGTGCCTGGAGTCTGTCAGGGGTAACTGAAGCTTTCTTT. Amino acids: CAWSLSGVTEAFF. This chain joins TRBV30 and TRBJ1-1, with D possibly TRBD1 on 6 matching bases. The CDR3 runs to 13 residues. Trimming pared 2 bases from V and 5 bases from J, leaving 12 bases between. CDR1 is GTSNPN, CDR2 SVGIG, per germline (reference sequence).

This CDR3 is CASSLLRDTQYF. As DNA, the CDR3 is TGTGCCAGCAGTTTATTAAGGGATACGCAGTATTTT. The chain recombines TRBV28 with TRBJ2-3; D unresolved. Germline V gene sequence: CDR1 MDHEN, CDR2 SYDVKM. V was pared by 1 base and J by 6 bases, with 5 bases between. The CDR3 runs to 12 residues.

Remarks on this clone: This sequence may be a read error, since a much larger clone differs from it by one base. The genes are TRBV6-5 and TRBJ2-7; D is possibly TRBD1 (6 bases). The CDR3 has 12 amino acids. The ends were cut back, 5 bases at V and 2 bases at J, with 7 bases in the middle. Germline V gene data show CDR1 as MNHEY and CDR2 as SVGAGI. The CDR3 DNA reads TGTGCCAGCAGTGGGGACACCTACGAGCAGTACTTC. Its protein is CASSGDTYEQYF.

The gene calls are TRBV28 and TRBJ1-5; D might be TRBD1 (6 bases). Per germline, CDR1 MDHEN and CDR2 SYDVKM. V gave up 6 bases and J gave up 8 bases, with 11 bases separating them. CDR3 size: 12 residues. CDR3 amino acids: CASSPQGKPQHF. The CDR3 bases are TGTGCCAGCAGCCCACAGGGAAAGCCCCAGCATTTT. The variable domain in full, completed from reference TRBV28 and TRBJ1-5, reads DVKVTQSSRYLVKRTGEKVFLECVQDMDHENMFWYRQDPGLGLRLIYFSYDVKMKEKGDIPEGYSVSREKKERFSLILESASTNQTSMYLCASSPQGKPQHFGDGTRLSIL.

The V and J genes are TRBV7-2 and TRBJ2-7; 8 bases align to TRBD2. After removal of 4 bases from V and 8 bases from J, the junction contained 10 bases not matched to a gene. This CDR3 has 14 residues. From germline, CDR1 is SGHTA and CDR2 FQGNSA. The CDR3 reads CASSSLSGNLQQYF. In DNA, the CDR3 is TGTGCCAGCAGCTCCCTTAGCGGGAACCTCCAGCAGTACTTC.